The rows below give T cell receptor beta chains drawn from one sample of a study of blood T cell repertoires in COVID-19. Produced via immunoSEQ multiplex PCR; TCRdb's table is partial and in-frame only. In the table there are approximately 230,000 clones, about 87% of which are singletons. Sequencing was carried out using peripheral blood. The receptor source for this set is a young woman with COVID-19, enrolled during active disease. Both conserved end residues are part of each CDR3. Each record gives: J gene, V gene, D gene, CDR3 protein. A D gene is named only where the DNA matches it firmly.

TRBJ2-3	TRBV5-1	-	CASSLAQGTRTDTQYF
TRBJ1-1	TRBV7-8	-	CASSLFPPLAGLNTEAFF
TRBJ2-2	TRBV3-1/TRBV3-2	-	CASSRSGGGNTGELFF
TRBJ1-6	TRBV4-1	-	CASSQGPDRGNNSPLHF
TRBJ2-5	TRBV19	-	CASSRPQAQETQYF
TRBJ1-4	TRBV7-2	TRBD1	CASSPIPGQPNEKLFF
TRBJ2-5	TRBV23-1	TRBD1	CASSFYRDRVGETQYF
TRBJ2-3	TRBV6-4	TRBD2	CASSDSPSGLTDTQYF
TRBJ2-2	TRBV7-2	TRBD2	CASSPGLASGELFF
TRBJ2-7	TRBV6-2/TRBV6-3	TRBD1	CASSRGDRVHEQYF
TRBJ2-1	TRBV15	-	CATSRSRSSYNEQFF
TRBJ2-1	TRBV29-1	-	CSVEEGQSGVHEQFF
TRBJ1-4	TRBV3-1/TRBV3-2	-	CASSHLVEKLFF
TRBJ1-2	TRBV28	-	CASSLRAPHVYGYTF
TRBJ2-3	TRBV3-1/TRBV3-2	-	CASSPPGTDTQYF
TRBJ2-3	TRBV29-1	-	CSVEDRGGYTDTQYF